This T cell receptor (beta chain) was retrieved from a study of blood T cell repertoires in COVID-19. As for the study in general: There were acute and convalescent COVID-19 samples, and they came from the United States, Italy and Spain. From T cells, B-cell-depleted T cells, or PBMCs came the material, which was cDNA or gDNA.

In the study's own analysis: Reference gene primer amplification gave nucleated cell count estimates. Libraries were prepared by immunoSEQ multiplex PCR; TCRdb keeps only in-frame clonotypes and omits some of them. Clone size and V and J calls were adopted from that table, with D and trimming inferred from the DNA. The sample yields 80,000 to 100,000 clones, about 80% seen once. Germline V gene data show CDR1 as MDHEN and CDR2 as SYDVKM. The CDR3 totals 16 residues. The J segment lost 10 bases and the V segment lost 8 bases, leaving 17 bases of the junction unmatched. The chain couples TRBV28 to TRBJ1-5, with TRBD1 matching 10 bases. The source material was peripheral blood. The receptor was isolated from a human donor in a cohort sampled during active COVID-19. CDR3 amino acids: CASRDRGAPLNRPQHF. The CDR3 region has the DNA TGTGCCAGCCGGGACAGGGGTGCCCCGCTTAATCGACCCCAGCATTTT.